One and the same sample provided the 29 T cell receptor beta chains below, sequenced in a study of blood T cell repertoires in COVID-19 (dated by TCRdb to the early 2020s). Library preparation employed the immunoSEQ multiplex PCR assay. TCRdb took this table from immuneACCESS and kept in-frame rearrangements with V and J called. Such tables lack part of the clones; where checked against another copy, unresolved V genes explain under half of the gap, and the rest is unexplained. For this sample there are fewer than 150,000 clones; approximately 78% appear just once. Together, the top ten hold about 4.3% of the sample. The sample consisted of peripheral blood. The source of these receptors is a woman at least 80 years old with acute or convalescent COVID-19.

The chain is built from TRBV7-2 and TRBJ2-1, with D possibly being TRBD2 (5 bases). This CDR3 contains 15 residues. The germline V gene has CDR1 SGHTA and CDR2 FQGNSA. V shed 5 bases and J shed 2 bases, with 13 bases lying between them. In DNA, the CDR3 is TGTGCCAGCAGCCCCGCGCGGGCGGCCTACAATGAGCAGTTCTTC. It codes for CASSPARAAYNEQFF.

V and J are TRBV27 and TRBJ1-5, with 9 bases aligning to TRBD1. The length of the CDR3 is 16 residues. V lost 4 bases, J lost 6 bases, and 10 bases stayed unmatched. Germline-derived CDR1 and CDR2 are MNHEY and SMNVEV (reference sequence). The DNA of the CDR3 is TGTGCCAGCAGTTCCCTTGGGACAGGGACTCCTCAGCCCCAGCATTTT. It specifies CASSSLGTGTPQPQHF.

This chain links TRBV27 with TRBJ2-3; D is perhaps TRBD2 (5 bases). The length of the CDR3 is 14 residues. V dropped 5 bases and J dropped 3 bases, with 12 bases sitting between them. Per germline, CDR1 MNHEY and CDR2 SMNVEV (reference sequence). The CDR3: CASSGGRVTDTQYF. The CDR3 coding sequence is TGTGCCAGCAGTGGCGGGCGAGTGACAGATACGCAGTATTTT.

This clone was seen once. This chain connects TRBV4-2 to TRBJ1-6; D is unresolved. The CDR3 contains 15 residues. Trimming shortened V by 5 bases and J by 9 bases, and 17 bases separated the two germline ends. Germline V gene data show CDR1 as LGHNA and CDR2 as YNFKEQ. This chain's CDR3 is CASSYDKGSGSPLHF. The CDR3, as DNA: TGTGCCAGCAGCTACGATAAAGGGAGCGGTTCACCCCTCCACTTT.

The gene calls are TRBV18 and TRBJ2-5, with 11 bases that match TRBD2. This CDR3 has 14 amino acids. Germline CDR1 KGHSH, CDR2 LQKENI. V was pared by 6 bases and J by 4 bases, with 4 bases of the junction left unmatched. The CDR3 sequence: CASSPGTSGETQYF. CDR3 sequence (DNA): TGTGCCAGCTCTCCAGGGACTAGCGGAGAGACCCAGTACTTC.

This clone has a single count. The chain combines TRBV20-1 with TRBJ2-1; D might be TRBD1 (6 bases). The V and J ends lost 3 bases and 9 bases respectively, with 21 bases between them. The CDR3 spans 15 residues. CDR1 and CDR2 (germline): DFQATT, SNEGSKA (reference sequence). The CDR3 region has the DNA TGCAGTGCTAGTCATGTGGGGTCACAGGGTTCTGAGCAGTTCTTC. Amino acids: CSASHVGSQGSEQFF.

The chain employs TRBV5-1 and TRBJ2-7; 10 nucleotides agree with TRBD2. Losses at the gene ends were 4 bases for V and 11 bases for J; bases not matched to a gene: 15. This CDR3 comprises 15 residues. Germline V lookup: CDR1 SGHRS, CDR2 YFSETQ. CDR3 loop: CASSPQEGSSGSKYF. The CDR3 nucleotides read TGCGCCAGCAGCCCCCAAGAGGGGTCTAGCGGGAGTAAGTACTTC.

This clone was counted once. The chain joins TRBV28 to TRBJ2-4; TRBD1 matches 7 bases. This CDR3 spans 14 amino acids. Germline V gives CDR1 MDHEN, CDR2 SYDVKM. The trim removed 8 bases at V and 3 bases at J, leaving 7 bases unmatched. CDR3: CASLKTGDKNIQYF. CDR3 DNA sequence: TGTGCCAGCCTTAAAACAGGGGACAAAAACATTCAGTACTTC. The full variable domain, rest sourced from reference TRBV28 and TRBJ2-4, is DVKVTQSSRYLVKRTGEKVFLECVQDMDHENMFWYRQDPGLGLRLIYFSYDVKMKEKGDIPEGYSVSREKKERFSLILESASTNQTSMYLCASLKTGDKNIQYFGAGTRLSVL.

This clone has just one count. This chain joins TRBV7-9 and TRBJ1-4; a possible D gene is TRBD1 (5 bases). Germline V CDR1 and CDR2: SEHNR, FQNEAQ (reference sequence). The length of the CDR3 is 14 residues. With 7 bases removed from V and 7 bases from J, the gap between germline ends came to 16 bases. CDR3: CASNRGGGGEKLFF. CDR3 nucleotide sequence: TGTGCCAGCAACCGGGGCGGGGGTGGTGAAAAACTGTTTTTT.

In this sample, this clone turned up a few times. V and J are TRBV6-5 and TRBJ1-1; 9 bases map to TRBD1. CDR1 and CDR2 (germline): MNHEY, SVGAGI. The CDR3 has 13 amino acids. The J segment lost 3 bases and the V segment lost 10 bases, leaving 6 bases of the junction unmatched. This CDR3 reads CATNRDRDTEAFF. The CDR3 DNA follows: TGTGCCACAAACCGGGACAGGGACACTGAAGCTTTCTTT.

The V and J genes are TRBV4-1 and TRBJ2-5, with TRBD2 matching 7 bases. The CDR3 covers 15 residues. CDR1 and CDR2 (germline): MGHRA, YSYEKL. The V and J ends lost 3 bases and 2 bases, in that order; junction bases with no gene match: 6. The CDR3 nucleotides read TGCGCCAGCAGCCACGTATTGCGGGAGCAAGAGACCCAGTACTTC. It translates to CASSHVLREQETQYF.

The rearrangement uses TRBV9 and TRBJ2-2, with 11 bases that match TRBD2. Per the germline V gene, CDR1 is SGDLS and CDR2 is YYNGEE. The CDR3 extends over 15 amino acids. V gave up 2 bases and J gave up 7 bases; unmatched junction bases: 4. The CDR3 coding sequence is TGTGCCAGCAGCGTCACGCTAGCGGGGGGCGGGGAGCTGTTTTTT. This codes for CASSVTLAGGGELFF.

This chain connects TRBV11-2 to TRBJ2-1; D may be TRBD1 (5 bases). The CDR3 has 15 amino acids. V lost 1 base to trimming and J lost 4 bases, with 11 bases between them. Per germline, CDR1 SGHAT and CDR2 FQNNGV. Written as DNA, the CDR3 is TGTGCCAGCAGCTTAGTACAGGCGTCATACAATGAGCAGTTCTTC. Its protein is CASSLVQASYNEQFF. The variable domain in full, completed from reference TRBV11-2 and TRBJ2-1, reads EAGVAQSPRYKIIEKRQSVAFWCNPISGHATLYWYQQILGQGPKLLIQFQNNGVVDDSQLPKDRFSAERLKGVDSTLKIQPAKLEDSAVYLCASSLVQASYNEQFFGPGTRLTVL.

The CDR3 here is CASSLVGTGYNEQFF. The CDR3 DNA sequence: TGCGCCAGCAGCTTGGTCGGGACAGGTTACAATGAGCAGTTCTTC. The chain carries TRBV5-1 and TRBJ2-1, with 8 bases matching TRBD1. Trimming cost V 0 bases and J 4 bases; bases outside gene matches: 3. The CDR3 totals 15 residues. Germline CDR1 reads SGHRS; CDR2 reads YFSETQ.

This chain links TRBV19 with TRBJ1-5; D gene ambiguous. Germline loops: CDR1 LNHDA, CDR2 SQIVND (reference sequence). This CDR3 region has 13 residues. V shed 6 bases and J shed 4 bases, with 10 bases lying between them. The CDR3 sequence: CASSPGRNQPQHF. CDR3 in DNA: TGTGCCAGTAGCCCCGGGAGGAATCAGCCCCAGCATTTT.

The chain carries TRBV7-9 and TRBJ1-4; 9 nucleotides agree with TRBD1. J gave up 6 bases and V 2 bases, and 4 bases lay outside the gene matches. From germline, CDR1 is SEHNR and CDR2 FQNEAQ (reference sequence). This CDR3 comprises 15 residues. The CDR3 nucleotides read TGTGCCAGCAGCTTAACAGGGGGCGCGGATGAAAAACTGTTTTTT. Amino acids: CASSLTGGADEKLFF.

The J gene is TRBJ2-1, the V gene TRBV2; 11 nucleotides match TRBD2. After removal of 1 base from V and 4 bases from J, the junction contained 0 bases not matched to a gene. The CDR3 extends over 15 amino acids. Germline V gives CDR1 SNHLY, CDR2 FYNNEI. CDR3 protein: CASSEVAGGYNEQFF. DNA for the CDR3: TGTGCCAGCAGTGAAGTAGCGGGGGGGTACAATGAGCAGTTCTTC.

This clone was picked up a small number of times. The rearrangement links TRBV5-1 to TRBJ1-1; maybe TRBD1 (5 bases). Germline V gene lookup returns CDR1 SGHRS and CDR2 YFSETQ. The CDR3 runs to 15 residues. V gave up 0 bases and J gave up 1 base, with 10 bases separating them. CDR3 sequence (DNA): TGCGCCAGCAGCTTGGGGAGGGGAAGGAACACTGAAGCTTTCTTT. As protein: CASSLGRGRNTEAFF.

The gene calls are TRBV4-1 and TRBJ1-3; TRBD1 matches 7 bases. Per germline, CDR1 MGHRA and CDR2 YSYEKL. The V segment lost 5 bases and the J segment 4 bases; nucleotides outside the gene matches: 11. The CDR3 extends over 16 amino acids. The chain's CDR3 is CASSTKTGTEGNTIYF. For the CDR3, the DNA is TGCGCCAGCAGCACGAAGACAGGGACCGAAGGAAACACCATATATTTT.

The gene calls are TRBV18 and TRBJ2-2; 11 bases align to TRBD1. V was clipped by 3 bases and J by 3 bases; unmatched bases: 3. There are 16 residues in the CDR3. Germline assignment: CDR1 KGHSH and CDR2 LQKENI. CDR3 DNA sequence: TGTGCCAGCTCACCTCCGGGACAGGGGGACACCGGGGAGCTGTTTTTT. This translates into CASSPPGQGDTGELFF. The full variable domain, with the rest looked up from reference TRBV18 and TRBJ2-2, is NAGVMQNPRHLVRRRGQEARLRCSPMKGHSHVYWYRQLPEEGLKFMVYLQKENIIDESGMPKERFSAEFPKEGPSILRIQQVVRGDSAAYFCASSPPGQGDTGELFFGEGSRLTVL.

This CDR3 reads CASSRALQGARGNTIYF. The CDR3 bases are TGCGCCAGCAGCCGAGCCTTACAGGGGGCGCGTGGAAACACCATATATTTT. The chain carries TRBV4-1 and TRBJ1-3; 9 bases map to TRBD1. Germline V gene sequence: CDR1 MGHRA, CDR2 YSYEKL. There are 17 residues in the CDR3. J was trimmed by 3 bases and V by 4 bases; bases with no gene match: 10.

This chain uses TRBV5-1 with TRBJ2-7; TRBD1 aligns across 7 bases. The CDR3 is 15 residues long. With 1 base clipped from V and 6 bases from J, the junction kept 10 bases outside the gene matches. Germline loops: CDR1 SGHRS, CDR2 YFSETQ. The CDR3 region has the DNA TGCGCCAGCAGCTTGACCCCCGGGACAGCCTCCGAGCAGTACTTC. Translated, it gives CASSLTPGTASEQYF.

The chain couples TRBV9 to TRBJ2-3; D is possibly TRBD2 (6 bases). V gave up 5 bases and J gave up 4 bases, with 11 bases separating them. The CDR3 consists of 13 residues. From germline, CDR1 is SGDLS and CDR2 YYNGEE. CDR3 amino acids: CASRGGSSDTQYF. The CDR3 DNA follows: TGTGCCAGCAGGGGGGGTTCCTCAGATACGCAGTATTTT.

V usage is TRBV20-1 and J usage is TRBJ1-2; the D is unclear. V was trimmed by 3 bases and J by 1 base, leaving 3 bases between them. CDR1 is DFQATT and CDR2 is SNEGSKA in the germline V gene (reference sequence). The CDR3 loop spans 11 amino acids. As DNA, the CDR3 is TGCAGTGCTAGCCTTAACTATGGCTACACCTTC. It specifies CSASLNYGYTF.

The rearrangement uses TRBV18 and TRBJ1-1, with 7 bases matching TRBD1. CDR1 and CDR2 (germline): KGHSH, LQKENI. The CDR3 consists of 16 residues. Germline trimming cut 3 bases from V and 0 bases from J; bases unmatched to any gene: 7. The CDR3 protein is CASSPETGSLNTEAFF. The CDR3 DNA sequence: TGTGCCAGCTCACCCGAGACAGGGTCCCTGAACACTGAAGCTTTCTTT.

A few counts support this clone. This chain connects TRBV6-1 to TRBJ1-2, with a tentative D call TRBD1 (6 bases). The CDR3 contains 15 residues. Germline CDR1 MNHNS, CDR2 SASEGT. With 2 bases removed from V and 4 bases from J, the gap between germline ends came to 14 bases. The CDR3 spells CASSESLRGFYGYTF. Here the CDR3 DNA reads TGTGCCAGCAGTGAAAGTCTCAGGGGCTTCTATGGCTACACCTTC.

V gene TRBV15 combines with J gene TRBJ2-3, with a tentative D call TRBD2 (6 bases). The germline CDR1 and CDR2 sequences are LNHNV and YYDKDF (reference sequence). This CDR3 is 17 amino acids long. V was cut by 5 bases and J by 4 bases, with 22 bases left in between. The CDR3 sequence is CATSPRTGLAGSDTQYF. CDR3 DNA: TGTGCCACCAGCCCAAGAACGGGACTGGCGGGTTCAGATACGCAGTATTTT.

The chain has TRBV10-2 and TRBJ1-4; a weak D match, TRBD1 (5 bases). Germline CDR1 reads WSHSY; CDR2 reads SAAADI. Trimming stripped 7 bases from V and 4 bases from J, with 10 bases between. CDR3 length: 13 amino acids. Here the CDR3 reads CASKSGGNEKLFF. The CDR3 DNA sequence: TGCGCCAGCAAGTCGGGGGGTAATGAAAAACTGTTTTTT.

J is TRBJ2-3 and V is TRBV27; perhaps TRBD2 as D (5 bases). CDR3 size: 13 residues. Germline CDR1 MNHEY, CDR2 SMNVEV (reference sequence). Trimming removed 2 bases from V and 4 bases from J, with 7 bases in between. CDR3 nucleotide sequence: TGTGCCAGCAGTTTAGGCGGGTCAGATACGCAGTATTTT. This codes for CASSLGGSDTQYF.